This TCR beta chain was identified during a study of shared clonotypes between healthy human individuals. Across the whole study: Samples came from a couple of female and three male donors aged 18 to 49.

Deep-level running was used for the assay. In the authors' methods: From ImmunoSEQ came sequences covering only the junction and carrying no quality scores, so filtering differed. Assay used: immunoSEQ multiplex PCR; TCRdb lists only in-frame clones, some missing. The D gene and trimming were derived from the DNA, and the V and J assignments and clone size from that table. Here the sample spans roughly 1,100,000 clones, about 75% being singletons. This clone has only one observation. Germline V gene lookup returns CDR1 SEHNR and CDR2 FQNEAQ (reference sequence). Trimming removed 7 bases from V and 8 bases from J, with 17 bases in between. CDR3 length: 13 residues.

V gene TRBV7-9 combines with J gene TRBJ1-2; tentatively, D is TRBD1 (5 bases). The receptor comes from a man between 18 and 29 years old in good health. What was sequenced was memory CD4+ T cells sorted from blood. The subset is: CD45RA-negative fraction. CDR3 in amino acids: CASTRTSPEGYTF. The CDR3, as DNA: TGTGCCAGCACCCGGACATCCCCAGAGGGCTACACCTTC.